What follows are 14 T cell receptor beta chains derived from one specimen sequenced in a study of cytomegalovirus exposure and HLA in healthy donors. The PCR made use of 60 Vbeta and 13 Jbeta primers. Data came from immunoSEQ multiplex PCR; TCRdb stores just in-frame clones and leaves some out. This table has 75,000 to 95,000 clones, 75% to 90% appearing once. Sequenced sample: PBMCs. The receptors come from a man between 18 and 29 years old in good health and CMV-seronegative.

The chain employs TRBV7-3 and TRBJ2-1; D may be TRBD2 (5 bases). The CDR3 is made up of 15 amino acids. Germline V CDR1 and CDR2: SGHTA, FQGTGA. V lost 2 bases and J lost 7, with 15 bases in between. CDR3 amino acids: CASSLLASQSNEQFF. The CDR3 nucleotides are TGTGCCAGCAGCTTATTGGCTAGCCAGTCAAATGAGCAGTTCTTC.

The chain is built from TRBV11-2 and TRBJ2-1; TRBD2 matches 7 bases. The CDR3 consists of 15 residues. Germline V lookup: CDR1 SGHAT, CDR2 FQNNGV. V shed 5 bases and J 8 bases; nucleotides not matched to a gene: 12. The CDR3 coding sequence is TGTGCCAGCAGCATCTCTAGCGGAAGTAGGGATGAGCAGTTCTTC. Its protein product is CASSISSGSRDEQFF.

The chain carries TRBV4-2 and TRBJ2-7; TRBD1 aligns across 10 bases. Germline trimming cut 1 base from V and 7 bases from J; bases unmatched to any gene: 7. Germline V gene data show CDR1 as LGHNA and CDR2 as YNFKEQ. This CDR3 is built from 15 residues. CDR3 DNA: TGTGCCAGCAGCCAAGTAGGGGGGACAGGGGCTGAGCAGTACTTC. It encodes CASSQVGGTGAEQYF.

The chain couples TRBV5-4 to TRBJ2-5, with TRBD2 identical over 10 bases. The CDR3 length is 16 residues. V lost 4 bases, J lost 0 bases, and 6 bases stayed unmatched. Germline lookup yields CDR1 SGHNT and CDR2 YYREEE (reference sequence). CDR3 nucleotides: TGTGCCAGCAGCCTGGGACTAGCGCTAAACCAAGAGACCCAGTACTTC. Its translation is CASSLGLALNQETQYF.

CDR3 in amino acids: CASSSAGTTSSYEQYF. In DNA, the CDR3 is TGTGCCAGCTCATCAGCCGGGACAACGAGCTCCTACGAGCAGTACTTC. The chain joins TRBV18 to TRBJ2-5, with a possible D match to TRBD1 (6 bases). The DNA end favors TRBJ2-7, so the J call may be wrong. The CDR3 sequence is 16 residues long. Germline CDR1 and CDR2: KGHSH and LQKENI.

J is TRBJ2-5 and V is TRBV6-5; 7 positions match TRBD2. The J call is in doubt because the DNA end fits TRBJ2-7 better. The CDR3 sequence is 12 residues long. Per germline, CDR1 MNHEY and CDR2 SVGAGI. The CDR3 sequence is CASSAGESEQYF. Here the CDR3 DNA reads TGTGCCAGCAGTGCGGGGGAATCCGAGCAGTACTTC.

The CDR3 sequence: CASSLTSGTVMNEQFF. The DNA for the CDR3 is TGTGCCAGCAGCCTGACTAGCGGGACGGTTATGAATGAGCAGTTCTTC. J is TRBJ2-1 and V is TRBV11-2; TRBD2 matches at 11 bases. There are 16 residues in the CDR3. Germline trimming cut 5 bases from V and 7 bases from J; bases unmatched to any gene: 10. Germline V CDR1 and CDR2: SGHAT, FQNNGV.

The rearrangement uses TRBV28 and TRBJ1-2; D perhaps matches TRBD1 (5 bases). The V end lost 1 base, the J end lost 0 bases, and 18 bases lay between the germline ends. Germline assignment: CDR1 MDHEN and CDR2 SYDVKM. The CDR3 contains 18 residues. CDR3 bases: TGTGCCAGCAGTTTATATCCCATCGACAGTCCAGCTAACTATGGCTACACCTTC. Translating it yields CASSLYPIDSPANYGYTF.

This clone was picked up a small number of times. CDR3 protein: CASSGPGPRGNTEAFF. The CDR3 DNA reads TGTGCCAGCAGCGGGCCGGGACCGCGGGGGAACACTGAAGCTTTCTTT. This chain uses TRBV4-2 with TRBJ1-1, with a weak D call TRBD1 (5 bases). The CDR3 spans 16 residues. The germline V and J ends were trimmed by 5 bases and 1 base, with 17 bases remaining between them. CDR1 is LGHNA, CDR2 YNFKEQ, per germline.

The chain carries TRBV6-1 and TRBJ2-5, with D tentatively TRBD1 (5 bases). CDR1 and CDR2 from the germline V gene are MNHNS and SASEGT. The CDR3 is made up of 14 amino acids. V was pared by 8 bases and J by 5 bases, with 18 bases between. The CDR3, as DNA: TGTGCCAGCTGCGAACCAGGGAAGGGTGAGACCCAGTACTTC. It specifies CASCEPGKGETQYF.

The rearrangement joins TRBV28 to TRBJ2-7; 7 bases agree with TRBD1. V gave up 6 bases and J gave up 2 bases; unmatched junction bases: 22. This CDR3 has 19 amino acids. The germline CDR1 and CDR2 sequences are MDHEN and SYDVKM. CDR3 amino acids: CASSPLRSRGTVATYEQYF. CDR3 in DNA: TGTGCCAGCAGCCCGCTCCGTTCTAGAGGGACAGTGGCTACCTACGAGCAGTACTTC. Full variable domain (outside the CDR3, taken from reference TRBV28 and TRBJ2-7): DVKVTQSSRYLVKRTGEKVFLECVQDMDHENMFWYRQDPGLGLRLIYFSYDVKMKEKGDIPEGYSVSREKKERFSLILESASTNQTSMYLCASSPLRSRGTVATYEQYFGPGTRLTVT.

The J gene is TRBJ1-6, the V gene TRBV4-3, with 7 bases fitting TRBD1. Germline values: CDR1 LGHNA, CDR2 YSLEER. The trim removed 4 bases at V and 8 bases at J, leaving 8 bases unmatched. There are 15 residues in the CDR3. The CDR3 DNA reads TGCGCCAGCAGCCGAGAAGACAGGGCATATTCACCCCTCCACTTT. It translates to CASSREDRAYSPLHF.

The V call is TRBV28, the J call TRBJ2-7, with 7 bases lining up with TRBD1. Germline V CDR1 and CDR2: MDHEN, SYDVKM. This CDR3 has 14 residues. The V gene end was trimmed by 5 bases and the J gene end by 5 bases; junction bases not matched to a gene: 9. The CDR3 DNA follows: TGTGCCAGCAGTCAACGACAGGGTCGCAACGAGCAGTACTTC. Residues: CASSQRQGRNEQYF.

A remark on this clone: A read error may produce the germline difference seen at one junction end. The chain has TRBV5-1 and TRBJ1-2, with 8 bases lining up with TRBD1. Germline-derived CDR1 and CDR2 are SGHRS and YFSETQ. The CDR3 is made up of 12 amino acids. The CDR3 is CASRLGTGGITF. CDR3 nucleotide sequence: TGCGCCAGCAGGTTGGGGACAGGAGGAATCACCTTC.